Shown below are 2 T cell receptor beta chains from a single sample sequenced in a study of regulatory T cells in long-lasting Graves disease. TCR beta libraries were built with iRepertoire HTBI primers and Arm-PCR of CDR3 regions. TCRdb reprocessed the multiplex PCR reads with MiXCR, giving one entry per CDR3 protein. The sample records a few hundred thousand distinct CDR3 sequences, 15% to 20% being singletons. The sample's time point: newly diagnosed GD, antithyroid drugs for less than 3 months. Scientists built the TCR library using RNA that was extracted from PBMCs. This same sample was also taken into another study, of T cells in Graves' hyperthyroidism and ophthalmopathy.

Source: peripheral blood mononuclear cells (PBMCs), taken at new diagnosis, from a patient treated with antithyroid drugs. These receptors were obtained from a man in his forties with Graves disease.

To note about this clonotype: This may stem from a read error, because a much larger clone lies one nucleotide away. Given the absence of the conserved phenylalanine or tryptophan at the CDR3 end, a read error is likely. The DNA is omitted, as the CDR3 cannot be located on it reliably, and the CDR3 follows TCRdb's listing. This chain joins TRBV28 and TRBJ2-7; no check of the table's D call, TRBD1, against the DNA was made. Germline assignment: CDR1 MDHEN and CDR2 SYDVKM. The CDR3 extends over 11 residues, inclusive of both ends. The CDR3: CASSAGPQGYS.

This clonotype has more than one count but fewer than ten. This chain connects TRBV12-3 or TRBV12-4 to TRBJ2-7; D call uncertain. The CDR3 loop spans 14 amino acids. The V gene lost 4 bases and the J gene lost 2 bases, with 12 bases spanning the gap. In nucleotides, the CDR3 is TGTGCCAGCAGTTCTAATGTAATAACCTACGAGCAGTACTTC. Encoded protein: CASSSNVITYEQYF.